This TCR beta chain was captured in a study of vaccination and CD4 T cells after COVID-19. Cultured CD4+ T cell DNA was sequenced using the Oncomine TCR Beta short-read assay. Genomic DNA extraction was carried out from cultured CD4+ T cells. TCRdb re-analysed the PCR reads in MiXCR, keeping a single row per CDR3 protein. The profile shows about 9,300 distinct CDR3 sequences, less than 45% of them singletons. Only a few counts were recorded for this clonotype. Its antigen remains unidentified. The treatment: roughly 11-day PBMC culture with coronavirus spike peptide pools or control peptides (ViraFEST assay). These CD4+ T cells came from an unexposed donor, sampled before the COVID-19 pandemic (2011-2018). J gave up 3 bases and V 3 bases, and 4 bases lay outside the gene matches. The germline V gene has CDR1 SQVTM and CDR2 ANQGSEA. This CDR3 is built from 13 residues.

Sequencing was done on a sample of CD4+ T cells from blood, cultured in vitro. The chain carries TRBV29-1 and TRBJ1-1, with 7 bases that match TRBD1. The clonotype was recovered from a human donor in good health. The CDR3, as DNA: TGCAGCGTTGAGGTTGGGACAGACACTGAAGCTTTCTTT. Amino acid sequence: CSVEVGTDTEAFF.